The next 26 T cell receptor beta chains were all read from a single sample in a study of post-analysis software for immune sequencing data. General study points: Roughly five TRBV segments were more frequent in patients than controls; TRBV5-6, TRBV5-1 and TRBV20-1 belonged to this group.

For these TCRs, the target antigens are not known. Tagging with unique molecular identifiers was a feature of the TCR beta cDNA libraries. A single record per CDR3 protein comes from TCRdb applying MiXCR to the PCR reads. The sample holds around 180,000 distinct CDR3 sequences, about 32% seen once. The sample was blood. The source of these receptors is a girl aged 5-17 years with multiple sclerosis.

This clonotype was counted a few times. This could be a read error, since a much larger clone is one nucleotide away. V is TRBV29-1 and J is TRBJ2-1; D call uncertain. CDR1 is SQVTM and CDR2 is ANQGSEA in the germline V gene. Trimming shortened V by 8 bases and J by 4 bases, and 12 bases separated the two germline ends. The CDR3 consists of 12 residues. Written as DNA, the CDR3 is TGCAGCTTGAAGCCGCGATACAATGAGCAGTTCTTC. Encoded protein: CSLKPRYNEQFF.

The table lists this clonotype with a count of one. The chain combines TRBV3-1 with TRBJ2-1; D gene uncertain. The V end lost 0 bases, the J end lost 11 bases, and 14 bases lay between the germline ends. The CDR3 sequence is 14 residues long. CDR1 LGHDT and CDR2 YNNKEL come from the germline V gene (reference sequence). In nucleotides, the CDR3 is TGTGCCAGCAGCCAAGATCCGGGCGGCACGAAGCAGTTCTTC. Translation: CASSQDPGGTKQFF.

In its sample, this clonotype was seen many times. A much larger clone differs from this one at a single base, so this may be a read error. The J gene is TRBJ2-1, the V gene TRBV6-6; D unclear. CDR1 MNHNY and CDR2 SVGAGI come from the germline V gene (reference sequence). CDR3 size: 12 residues. CDR3 protein: CSSSRPYNEQFF. The CDR3 DNA follows: TGTTCCAGCAGTCGCCCTTACAATGAGCAGTTCTTC.

This clonotype came up many times. The chain carries TRBV7-2 and TRBJ1-2; maybe TRBD1 (5 bases). This CDR3 is 13 amino acids long. The germline V and J ends were trimmed by 1 base and 4 bases, with 7 bases remaining between them. Per the germline V gene, CDR1 is SGHTA and CDR2 is FQGNSA. This chain's CDR3 is CASSLETGYGYTF. CDR3 DNA: TGTGCCAGCAGCTTAGAAACAGGCTATGGCTACACCTTC.

The V call is TRBV5-1, the J call TRBJ2-7; 7 bases match TRBD2. CDR3 length: 16 amino acids. The V segment lost 4 bases and the J segment 1 base; nucleotides outside the gene matches: 11. From germline, CDR1 is SGHRS and CDR2 YFSETQ. CDR3 nucleotides: TGCGCCAGCAGCATTTCTCCTAGCGGCAATTCCTACGAGCAGTACTTC. Amino acids: CASSISPSGNSYEQYF.

This clonotype was counted a few times. The rearrangement uses TRBV19 and TRBJ1-1, with D tentatively TRBD1 (5 bases). The V and J ends lost 9 bases and 5 bases respectively, with 10 bases between them. This CDR3 spans 11 amino acids. Germline CDR1 LNHDA, CDR2 SQIVND (reference sequence). The CDR3, as DNA: TGTGCCAGCCGGGGGAGGACTGAAGCTTTCTTT. As protein: CASRGRTEAFF.

This clonotype came up many times. V gene TRBV7-3 combines with J gene TRBJ2-5; D is unclear. V lost 4 bases, J lost 1 base, and 13 bases lay in between. Germline CDR1 SGHTA, CDR2 FQGTGA. The CDR3 runs to 15 residues. The CDR3 is CASSSPRKSQETQYF. CDR3 sequence (DNA): TGTGCCAGCAGCTCCCCTCGTAAGTCCCAAGAGACCCAGTACTTC.

This clonotype has only a few counts. V and J are TRBV6-5 and TRBJ2-2; unclear D gene. V was pared by 5 bases and J by 8 bases, with 9 bases between. The CDR3 is 12 residues long. Looked up from germline, CDR1 is MNHEY and CDR2 is SVGAGI. The CDR3 loop is CASSPAMGELFF. CDR3 coding DNA: TGTGCCAGCAGTCCCGCCATGGGGGAGCTGTTTTTT.

A word on this clonotype: Just one base apart from a much larger clone, this may be a read error. This chain connects TRBV12-3 or TRBV12-4 to TRBJ2-1, with 8 bases that match TRBD2. V was pared by 1 base and J by 6 bases, with 5 bases of the junction left unmatched. The CDR3 extends over 15 amino acids. CDR3 residues: CASSLVLGLANEQFF. CDR3 nucleotide sequence: TGTGCCAGCAGTTTAGTGCTAGGACTAGCCAATGAGCAGTTCTTC.

This clonotype turned up a few times. Here the CDR3 DNA reads TGCGCCAGCAGCGCCCCGGCAGATTCCTCCTACGAGCAGTACTTC. This sequence encodes CASSAPADSSYEQYF. This chain uses TRBV5-1 with TRBJ2-7; D unresolved. This CDR3 has 15 amino acids. Trimming stripped 4 bases from V and 0 bases from J, with 14 bases between. Germline values: CDR1 SGHRS, CDR2 YFSETQ.

The chain uses TRBV12-3 or TRBV12-4 and TRBJ1-5, with a possible D match to TRBD1 (5 bases). V was shortened by 10 bases and J by 7 bases, with 14 bases between the two germline ends. The CDR3 sequence is 12 residues long. The CDR3 is CAKRFGAQPQHF. In DNA, the CDR3 is TGTGCCAAGAGATTTGGGGCCCAGCCCCAGCATTTT.

This rearrangement joins TRBV11-2 to TRBJ1-1, with 8 bases identical to TRBD1. Germline lookup yields CDR1 SGHAT and CDR2 FQNNGV. CDR3 size: 15 residues. V lost 4 bases, J lost 0 bases, and 4 bases stayed unmatched. The CDR3, as DNA: TGTGCCAGCAGCTCAGACAGGGGAATGAACACTGAAGCTTTCTTT. Its protein product is CASSSDRGMNTEAFF.

About this clonotype itself: A much bigger clone sits one base away, suggesting this may be a read error. The rearrangement links TRBV3-1 to TRBJ2-3; 10 bases align to TRBD1. The CDR3 consists of 14 residues. Germline-derived CDR1 and CDR2 are LGHDT and YNNKEL (reference sequence). The CDR3 is CASSLRQGADMQYF. In DNA, the CDR3 is TGTGCCAGCAGCCTCCGACAGGGGGCAGATATGCAGTATTTT.

This clonotype was counted a single time. The chain combines TRBV2 with TRBJ2-1; 10 bases agree with TRBD2. The J call may not be correct, given that the DNA end is closer to TRBJ2-7. This CDR3 contains 17 residues. CDR1 is SNHLY and CDR2 is FYNNEI in the germline V gene. The CDR3 sequence is CASSAPTVAGGGYEQYF. The CDR3 DNA follows: TGTGCCAGCAGCGCCCCCACCGTAGCGGGAGGCGGTTACGAGCAGTACTTC.

This clonotype was seen at least ten times. CDR3 amino acids: CASSLGLMPPGSYEQYF. As DNA, the CDR3 is TGCGCCAGCAGCTTGGGTCTAATGCCCCCGGGTTCCTACGAGCAGTACTTC. This sequence joins TRBV5-1 and TRBJ2-7, with D hard to call. Germline CDR1 and CDR2: SGHRS and YFSETQ. The CDR3 loop spans 17 amino acids. The V gene lost 0 bases and the J gene lost 1 base, with 17 bases spanning the gap.

V and J are TRBV27 and TRBJ1-1; tentatively, D is TRBD1 (5 bases). The V gene's germline CDR1 is MNHEY and CDR2 SMNVEV (reference sequence). The CDR3 length is 17 residues. Between the trimmed V and J ends, which lost 7 bases and 1 base, there was a span of 22 bases. In DNA, the CDR3 is TGTGCCAGCATTCCTTCCCATGCCCAGGGCGGGAACACTGAAGCTTTCTTT. It codes for CASIPSHAQGGNTEAFF.

This clonotype has more than one count but fewer than ten. The chain uses TRBV2 and TRBJ1-2; 7 nucleotides match TRBD1. The CDR3 is 15 residues long. With 4 bases clipped from V and 4 bases from J, the junction kept 9 bases outside the gene matches. Germline loops: CDR1 SNHLY, CDR2 FYNNEI. In DNA, the CDR3 is TGTGCCAGCAGTGTGCTCAAGAACAGGGGCTATGGCTACACCTTC. The encoded protein is CASSVLKNRGYGYTF.

The chain combines TRBV20-1 with TRBJ1-5, with D hard to call. The CDR3 sequence is 12 residues long. V lost 1 base and J lost 4, with 5 bases in between. The germline V gene has CDR1 DFQATT and CDR2 SNEGSKA (reference sequence). The CDR3 DNA sequence: TGCAGTGCTAGAGCCGGAAATCAGCCCCAGCATTTT. Encoded protein: CSARAGNQPQHF.

This clonotype was counted a few times. This chain links TRBV6-1 with TRBJ2-7, with a tentative D call TRBD2 (6 bases). The DNA end is more similar to TRBJ2-5, so the J call may be wrong. Germline values: CDR1 MNHNS, CDR2 SASEGT. This CDR3 spans 14 amino acids. The CDR3 here is CASRERGGIETQYF. Written as DNA, the CDR3 is TGTGCCAGCAGGGAAAGAGGAGGGATAGAGACCCAGTACTTC.

In this sample, this clonotype turned up many times. V and J are TRBV27 and TRBJ2-7; the match to TRBD2 covers 8 bases. Germline V gives CDR1 MNHEY, CDR2 SMNVEV (reference sequence). The CDR3 is made up of 13 amino acids. Losses at the gene ends were 2 bases for V and 5 bases for J; bases not matched to a gene: 2. For the CDR3, the DNA is TGTGCCAGCAGTTTACTAGCGGGTGACGAGCAGTACTTC. Its translation is CASSLLAGDEQYF.

This chain uses TRBV3-1 with TRBJ2-2; 10 nucleotides line up with TRBD2. V lost 5 bases, J lost 5 bases, and 11 bases stayed unmatched. Germline lookup yields CDR1 LGHDT and CDR2 YNNKEL (reference sequence). The CDR3 extends over 17 amino acids. The CDR3 nucleotides read TGTGCCAGCAGCAAAGCATTGGGACTAGCGATGACCGGGGAGCTGTTTTTT. This translates into CASSKALGLAMTGELFF.

Remarks on this clonotype: At one end the junction does not follow the germline gene, possibly because of a read error. The chain is built from TRBV25-1 and TRBJ2-6, with 7 nucleotides matching TRBD1. The CDR3 contains 17 residues. From germline, CDR1 is MGHDK and CDR2 SYGVNS. The CDR3 nucleotides are TGTGCCACCAGGGGGACAGTCCCTATAAGTGGGGCCAGCGTCCTGACTTTC. Translating it yields CATRGTVPISGASVLTF.

The chain combines TRBV5-1 with TRBJ2-2, with D maybe TRBD2 (5 bases). Between the trimmed V and J ends, which lost 4 bases and 8 bases, there was a span of 12 bases. This CDR3 is built from 13 residues. Germline V CDR1 and CDR2: SGHRS, YFSETQ. The DNA of the CDR3 is TGCGCCAGCAGCGTTGGACTGCTAGGGGAGCTGTTTTTT. It specifies CASSVGLLGELFF.

In its sample, this clonotype was seen many times. The chain combines TRBV24-1 with TRBJ2-1, with D perhaps matching TRBD1 or TRBD2 (5 bases each). This CDR3 is 17 amino acids long. The V end lost 7 bases, the J end lost 5 bases, and 23 bases lay between the germline ends. Germline V gene sequence: CDR1 KGHDR, CDR2 SFDVKD. The CDR3 DNA is TGTGCCACCAGCCCCCGCGATACCGGGACGCAGAACAATGAGCAGTTCTTC. Its protein is CATSPRDTGTQNNEQFF.

In its sample, this clonotype was seen a few times. The chain recombines TRBV29-1 with TRBJ2-1; D uncertain. V shed 1 base and J shed 5 bases, with 9 bases lying between them. There are 13 residues in the CDR3. Germline-derived CDR1 and CDR2 are SQVTM and ANQGSEA. This CDR3 is CSVEGLANNEQFF. The CDR3 DNA sequence: TGCAGCGTTGAAGGGTTGGCTAACAATGAGCAGTTCTTC.

There are many counts of this clonotype. The CDR3 is CASSLPRGNEQFF. DNA of the CDR3: TGCGCCAGCAGCTTGCCCCGTGGCAATGAGCAGTTCTTC. The chain joins TRBV5-1 to TRBJ2-1, with unresolved D. V was shortened by 1 base and J by 6 bases, with 8 bases between the two germline ends. The CDR3 is 13 residues long. The germline CDR1 and CDR2 sequences are SGHRS and YFSETQ.